This T cell receptor (beta chain) stems from a study of T cell repertoires in cytomegalovirus infection. Overall study: Use of recently identified HLA-C-restricted and well-studied HLA-B-restricted CMV epitopes was part of the study. An indication of both CMV infection and matching HLA type came from public TCR beta signatures.

With respect to this clonotype: Antigen unknown.

Per germline, CDR1 MDHEN and CDR2 SYDVKM. The CDR3 spans 19 residues. With V trimmed by 6 bases and J by 5 bases, 22 bases remained unmatched. TCRdb analysed the reads with MiXCR anew, one entry per CDR3 protein. The repertoire consists of around 540,000 distinct CDR3 sequences, with 30% to 40% occurring once and the leading ten covering roughly 15%. Study-wide points: Ex vivo, HLA-C-restricted CMV-specific TCR beta clonotypes prevailed over the rest of the response. Of the TCR beta families, the public ones yielded a cumulative frequency that identified carriers of CMV plus the relevant HLA.

This TCR was recovered from a human donor in good health (CMV status not recorded). Some clones in this sample may be carry-over from other donors' samples. Here the sequenced sample was cultured PBMCs, taken from culture after CMV antigen stimulation. The V gene is TRBV28, the J gene TRBJ2-7; 10 bases map to TRBD1. The CDR3 is CASSSRTGGGEKVGNEQYF. DNA of the CDR3: TGTGCCAGCAGCTCTAGGACAGGGGGTGGGGAAAAGGTCGGGAACGAGCAGTACTTC.